Each of the 24 T cell receptor beta chains below was sequenced from the same sample in a study of blood T cell repertoires in COVID-19. Assay: immunoSEQ multiplex PCR; the TCRdb copy retains only in-frame clones and omits some. This table holds 50,000 to 55,000 clones, approximately 80% found once. The specimen was peripheral blood. These receptors were obtained from a man older than 75 with COVID-19, enrolled during active disease.

V gene TRBV3-1 (or the pseudogene TRBV3-2) combines with J gene TRBJ2-7; 9 positions agree with TRBD2. Trimming took 3 bases from V and 6 from J; bases not matched to a gene: 6. The CDR3 loop spans 14 amino acids. Germline loops: CDR1 LGHDT, CDR2 YNNKEL (reference sequence). The CDR3 DNA sequence: TGTGCCAGCAGCCATGCTATAGCGGGGGCCGAGCAGTACTTC. This codes for CASSHAIAGAEQYF.

This sequence joins TRBV6-5 and TRBJ1-5; tentatively, D is TRBD1 (5 bases). The V gene lost 3 bases and the J gene lost 3 bases, with 15 bases spanning the gap. Germline V gives CDR1 MNHEY, CDR2 SVGAGI. There are 16 residues in the CDR3. For the CDR3, the DNA is TGTGCCAGCAGTTATAAGGCCCGGGGGTTCAATCAGCCCCAGCATTTT. Protein: CASSYKARGFNQPQHF.

The chain joins TRBV5-6 to TRBJ1-3; D not certain. Germline CDR1 is SGHDT and CDR2 is YYEEEE. V shed 2 bases and J shed 0 bases, with 6 bases lying between them. The CDR3 runs to 14 residues. CDR3 region: CASSLPSSGNTIYF. The CDR3 DNA sequence: TGTGCCAGCAGCTTACCTAGCTCTGGAAACACCATATATTTT. The complete variable domain, with remaining parts taken from reference TRBV5-6 and TRBJ1-3, reads DAGVTQSPTHLIKTRGQQVTLRCSPKSGHDTVSWYQQALGQGPQFIFQYYEEEERQRGNFPDRFSGHQFPNYSSELNVNALLLGDSALYLCASSLPSSGNTIYFGEGSWLTVV.

In this sample, this clone turned up once. J is TRBJ2-7 and V is TRBV11-3; 9 positions agree with TRBD1. V shed 0 bases, J shed 3 bases, and the junction held 3 bases outside the gene matches. The CDR3 contains 15 residues. Germline-derived CDR1 and CDR2 are SGHNT and YENEEA. CDR3 sequence reads: CASSLDGGQGYEQYF. In nucleotides, the CDR3 is TGTGCCAGCAGCTTAGACGGGGGACAGGGCTACGAGCAGTACTTC.

The J gene is TRBJ1-1, the V gene TRBV7-2; 8 bases map to TRBD1. This CDR3 spans 14 amino acids. V was pared by 7 bases and J by 3 bases, with 7 bases of the junction left unmatched. The germline V gene encodes CDR1 SGHTA and CDR2 FQGNSA. In DNA, the CDR3 is TGTGCCAGCACCCAGGACAGGGATGACACTGAAGCTTTCTTT. The encoded protein is CASTQDRDDTEAFF.

The CDR3 coding sequence is TGTGCCAGCAGCTTACCGACAGGGCCCTATGGCTACACCTTC. Amino acids: CASSLPTGPYGYTF. The J gene is TRBJ1-2, the V gene TRBV5-6; 7 bases align to TRBD1. The CDR3 is made up of 14 amino acids. The germline CDR1 and CDR2 sequences are SGHDT and YYEEEE. V trimming: 2 bases; J trimming: 4 bases; junction bases outside the gene matches: 5.

The chain is built from TRBV19 and TRBJ2-3; 8 bases agree with TRBD2. The CDR3 contains 14 residues. Germline lookup yields CDR1 LNHDA and CDR2 SQIVND (reference sequence). Losses at the gene ends were 10 bases for V and 4 bases for J; bases not matched to a gene: 10. As DNA, the CDR3 is TGTGCCACGTCTCCGGGAGGGGTATCAGATACGCAGTATTTT. Translation gives CATSPGGVSDTQYF.

This clone has just one count. This sequence joins TRBV3-1 (or the pseudogene TRBV3-2) and TRBJ2-2; 7 nucleotides align to TRBD1. Trimming removed 3 bases from V and 1 base from J; junction bases left unmatched: 5. CDR3 length: 16 amino acids. In germline, CDR1 is LGHDT, CDR2 YNNKEL (reference sequence). Written as DNA, the CDR3 is TGTGCCAGCAGCCACCTCGGGACAGAGAACACCGGGGAGCTGTTTTTT. This sequence encodes CASSHLGTENTGELFF.

J is TRBJ2-3 and V is TRBV24-1; D is perhaps TRBD1 (5 bases). The CDR3 runs 13 residues. CDR1 is KGHDR, CDR2 SFDVKD, per germline. Trimming stripped 9 bases from V and 1 base from J, with 10 bases between. The CDR3 nucleotides read TGTGCCACCGGGCAGGGTGGCACAGATACGCAGTATTTT. The encoded protein is CATGQGGTDTQYF.

The chain couples TRBV19 to TRBJ1-2; 8 bases match TRBD1. Germline CDR1 reads LNHDA; CDR2 reads SQIVND (reference sequence). The CDR3 consists of 16 residues. Losses at the gene ends were 7 bases for V and 2 bases for J; bases not matched to a gene: 12. As DNA, the CDR3 is TGTGCCAGTACCCCTCGTCCGGGACAGGCAAACTATGGCTACACCTTC. It codes for CASTPRPGQANYGYTF.

This rearrangement joins TRBV7-9 to TRBJ1-1; D ambiguous. The CDR3 contains 14 residues. V gave up 6 bases and J gave up 1 base, with 12 bases separating them. Germline assignment: CDR1 SEHNR and CDR2 FQNEAQ (reference sequence). The CDR3 region has the DNA TGTGCCAGCAGGCTTACGACTGGGAACACTGAAGCTTTCTTT. Protein: CASRLTTGNTEAFF.

This sequence joins TRBV4-2 and TRBJ2-7; 13 bases are a match to TRBD2. The ends lost 1 base at V and 7 bases at J; junction bases unmatched: 7. Germline V CDR1 and CDR2: LGHNA, YNFKEQ. The CDR3 runs to 16 residues. Here the CDR3 DNA reads TGTGCCAGCAGCCAAGTCGGGACTAGCGGGGTCGGGGAGCAGTACTTC. It codes for CASSQVGTSGVGEQYF.

This clone was detected only a few times. J is TRBJ1-2 and V is TRBV7-9; D may be TRBD1 (5 bases). V was clipped by 0 bases and J by 7 bases, with 15 bases between them. CDR3 size: 15 residues. Germline V gene sequence: CDR1 SEHNR, CDR2 FQNEAQ (reference sequence). Written as DNA, the CDR3 is TGTGCCAGCAGCTTAGCATCGGGGGAGGGCCGTGGCTACACCTTC. Encoded protein: CASSLASGEGRGYTF.

The chain recombines TRBV6-2 or TRBV6-3 with TRBJ2-7, with 16 bases fitting TRBD2. V gave up 2 bases and J gave up 3 bases; unmatched junction bases: 7. Per germline, CDR1 MNHEY and CDR2 SVGEGT. The CDR3 covers 18 residues. CDR3 bases: TGTGCCAGCAGTTACGGCGGGACTAGCGGGAGGGGAAACTACGAGCAGTACGTC. This codes for CASSYGGTSGRGNYEQYV.

The V gene is TRBV30, the J gene TRBJ1-2; a weak D match, TRBD1 (5 bases). This CDR3 region has 13 residues. V was pared by 6 bases and J by 2 bases, with 13 bases between. In germline, CDR1 is GTSNPN, CDR2 SVGIG (reference sequence). In DNA, the CDR3 is TGTGCCTGTGATAGGGGCAGCAACTATGGCTACACCTTC. Amino acid sequence: CACDRGSNYGYTF.

This chain connects TRBV5-1 to TRBJ1-4; 7 nucleotides align to TRBD1. Germline V gene lookup returns CDR1 SGHRS and CDR2 YFSETQ. Trimming cost V 4 bases and J 5 bases; bases outside gene matches: 8. The CDR3 contains 15 residues. The CDR3 DNA reads as TGCGCCAGCAGCCCGAGACAGGGCCTCAATGAAAAACTGTTTTTT. Translation gives CASSPRQGLNEKLFF.

V is TRBV4-3 and J is TRBJ1-2; TRBD1 matches 7 bases. Germline trimming cut 2 bases from V and 0 bases from J; bases unmatched to any gene: 6. The CDR3 totals 16 residues. Looked up from germline, CDR1 is LGHNA and CDR2 is YSLEER. CDR3 in amino acids: CASSQLGQPTNYGYTF. DNA for the CDR3: TGCGCCAGCAGCCAACTGGGACAGCCAACTAACTATGGCTACACCTTC.

This sequence joins TRBV19 and TRBJ1-5, with 8 bases matching TRBD1. This CDR3 spans 15 amino acids. Germline CDR1 and CDR2: LNHDA and SQIVND (reference sequence). With V trimmed by 9 bases and J by 1 base, 8 bases remained unmatched. CDR3 region: CASQTQGASNQPQHF. Written as DNA, the CDR3 is TGTGCCAGCCAAACTCAGGGGGCGAGCAATCAGCCCCAGCATTTT. Full variable domain (remainder filled in from reference TRBV19 and TRBJ1-5): DGGITQSPKYLFRKEGQNVTLSCEQNLNHDAMYWYRQDPGQGLRLIYYSQIVNDFQKGDIAEGYSVSREKKESFPLTVTSAQKNPTAFYLCASQTQGASNQPQHFGDGTRLSIL.

The chain employs TRBV6-1 and TRBJ2-7; D gene unclear. The CDR3 runs to 15 residues. V lost 3 bases, J lost 0 bases, and 12 bases lay in between. Germline CDR1 and CDR2: MNHNS and SASEGT. The CDR3 DNA reads TGTGCCAGCAGTGATAGTCCCCTACCCTCCTACGAGCAGTACTTC. Protein: CASSDSPLPSYEQYF.

V is TRBV6-6 and J is TRBJ2-2; possible D gene TRBD1, 6 bases. The CDR3 totals 16 residues. Germline values: CDR1 MNHNY, CDR2 SVGAGI (reference sequence). Trimming shortened V by 0 bases and J by 1 base, and 9 bases separated the two germline ends. The CDR3 region has the DNA TGTGCCAGCAGTTACTCTCCAGGGGTGAACACCGGGGAGCTGTTTTTT. Amino acids: CASSYSPGVNTGELFF.

In this sample, this clone turned up a few times. The V and J genes are TRBV30 and TRBJ1-5; the D is unclear. Trimming cost V 1 base and J 2 bases, with 6 bases left between them. This CDR3 contains 13 residues. Germline V gives CDR1 GTSNPN, CDR2 SVGIG (reference sequence). CDR3 residues: CAWSGEGNQPQHF. DNA for the CDR3: TGTGCCTGGAGTGGGGAGGGCAATCAGCCCCAGCATTTT.

V usage is TRBV11-3 and J usage is TRBJ2-1, with 9 nucleotides matching TRBD1. J lost 0 bases, V lost 4 bases, and 7 bases had no gene match. There are 17 residues in the CDR3. The V gene's germline CDR1 is SGHNT and CDR2 YENEEA. CDR3 nucleotides: TGTGCCAGCAGCTCCCGGACAGGGGAAAGCTCCTACAATGAGCAGTTCTTC. Translation: CASSSRTGESSYNEQFF.

The DNA for the CDR3 is TGTGCCAGCAGCTCGCGTCAGGGGTTCTATGGCTACACCTTC. This codes for CASSSRQGFYGYTF. The rearrangement joins TRBV11-1 to TRBJ1-2, with D possibly being TRBD1 (6 bases). Germline CDR1 SGHAT, CDR2 FQDESV (reference sequence). V lost 4 bases, J lost 4 bases, and 13 bases lay in between. The CDR3 is 14 amino acids.

This chain connects TRBV9 to TRBJ2-5; D may be TRBD1 (6 bases). The CDR3 is made up of 15 amino acids. Trimming took off 0 bases at V and 2 bases at J, with 11 bases between the two ends. Germline V gene data show CDR1 as SGDLS and CDR2 as YYNGEE. The CDR3 coding sequence is TGTGCCAGCAGCGTAGGGCCGACAGGACAAGAGACCCAGTACTTC. Its translation is CASSVGPTGQETQYF.